This T cell receptor (beta chain) is from a study of blood T cell repertoires in COVID-19. TCRdb keeps only in-frame clones here, not all; method: immunoSEQ multiplex PCR. This sample has more than 300,000 clones, with more than 70% found just once. Trimming removed 0 bases at V and 5 bases at J, with 14 bases between. The CDR3 consists of 15 residues. The V gene's germline CDR1 is SGHRS and CDR2 YFSETQ. This TCR derives from a woman aged 30 to 39 with COVID-19, enrolled during active disease. The source material was peripheral blood. The gene calls are TRBV5-1 and TRBJ2-5; D is unclear. This CDR3 reads CASSLATITKETQYF. The CDR3 nucleotides are TGCGCCAGCAGCTTGGCAACTATAACGAAGGAGACCCAGTACTTC.